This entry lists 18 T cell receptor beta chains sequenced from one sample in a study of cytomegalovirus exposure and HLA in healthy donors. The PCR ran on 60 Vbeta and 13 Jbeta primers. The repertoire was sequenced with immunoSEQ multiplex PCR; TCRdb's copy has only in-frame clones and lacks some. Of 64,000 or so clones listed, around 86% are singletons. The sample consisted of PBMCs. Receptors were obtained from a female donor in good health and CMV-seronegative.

The CDR3 DNA is TGTGCCAGCAGCTTGGGAGGGGGGGCGAGGACCGGGGAGCTGTTTTTT. It specifies CASSLGGGARTGELFF. The gene calls are TRBV5-4 and TRBJ2-2, with a weak D call TRBD2 (7 bases). V lost 0 bases and J 5 bases, leaving 14 bases between the germline ends. Looked up from germline, CDR1 is SGHNT and CDR2 is YYREEE (reference sequence). This CDR3 is 16 amino acids long.

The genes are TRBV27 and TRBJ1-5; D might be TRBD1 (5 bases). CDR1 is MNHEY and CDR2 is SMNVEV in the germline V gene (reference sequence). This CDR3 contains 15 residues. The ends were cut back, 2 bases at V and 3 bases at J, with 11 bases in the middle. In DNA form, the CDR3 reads TGTGCCAGCAGTTTACAAAAAGGGGCCAATCAGCCCCAGCATTTT. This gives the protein CASSLQKGANQPQHF.

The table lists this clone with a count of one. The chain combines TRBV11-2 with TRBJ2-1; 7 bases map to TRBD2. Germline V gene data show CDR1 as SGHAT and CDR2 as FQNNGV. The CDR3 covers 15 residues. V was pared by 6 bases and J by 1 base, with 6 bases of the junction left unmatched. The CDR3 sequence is CASSVSGWSYNEQFF. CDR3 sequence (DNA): TGTGCCAGCAGTGTTAGCGGGTGGTCCTACAATGAGCAGTTCTTC.

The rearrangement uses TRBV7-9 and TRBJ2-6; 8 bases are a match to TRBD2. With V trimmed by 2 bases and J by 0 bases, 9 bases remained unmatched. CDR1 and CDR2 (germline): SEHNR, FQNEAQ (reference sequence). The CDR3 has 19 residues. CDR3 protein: CASSLSGERGNSGANVLTF. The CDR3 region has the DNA TGTGCCAGCAGCTTATCCGGCGAGCGGGGGAACTCTGGGGCCAACGTCCTGACTTTC.

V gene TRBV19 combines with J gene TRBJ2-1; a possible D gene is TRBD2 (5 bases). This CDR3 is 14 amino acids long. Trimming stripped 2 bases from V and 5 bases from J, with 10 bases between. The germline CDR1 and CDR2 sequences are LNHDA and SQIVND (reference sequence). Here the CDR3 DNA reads TGTGCCAGTAGTATATGGCTAGCCGACAATGAGCAGTTCTTC. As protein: CASSIWLADNEQFF.

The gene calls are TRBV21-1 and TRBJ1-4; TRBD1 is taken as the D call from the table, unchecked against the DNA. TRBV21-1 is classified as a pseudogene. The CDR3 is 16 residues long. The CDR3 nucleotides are TGTGCCAGCAGCAAAGCCTACAGGGGGGCTAATGAAAAACTGTTTTTT. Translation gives CASSKAYRGANEKLFF.

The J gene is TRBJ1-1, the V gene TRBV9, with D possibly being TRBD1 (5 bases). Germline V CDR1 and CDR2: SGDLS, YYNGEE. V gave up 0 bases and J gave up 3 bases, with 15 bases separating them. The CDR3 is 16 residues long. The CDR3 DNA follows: TGTGCCAGCAGCGTAGGGGTAAAGGGGCTCGACACTGAAGCTTTCTTT. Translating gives CASSVGVKGLDTEAFF.

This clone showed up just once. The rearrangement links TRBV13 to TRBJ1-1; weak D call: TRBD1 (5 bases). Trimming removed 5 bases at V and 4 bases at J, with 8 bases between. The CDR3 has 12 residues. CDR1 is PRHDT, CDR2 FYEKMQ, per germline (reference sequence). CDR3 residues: CASSPQGTEAFF. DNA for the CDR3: TGTGCCAGCAGCCCCCAGGGCACTGAAGCTTTCTTT.

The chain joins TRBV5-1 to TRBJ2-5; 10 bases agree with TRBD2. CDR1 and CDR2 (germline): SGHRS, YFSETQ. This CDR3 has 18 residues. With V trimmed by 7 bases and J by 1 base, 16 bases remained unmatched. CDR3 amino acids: CASQLGLAGARSQETQYF. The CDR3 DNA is TGCGCCAGCCAGCTGGGGCTAGCGGGAGCTCGGAGCCAAGAGACCCAGTACTTC.

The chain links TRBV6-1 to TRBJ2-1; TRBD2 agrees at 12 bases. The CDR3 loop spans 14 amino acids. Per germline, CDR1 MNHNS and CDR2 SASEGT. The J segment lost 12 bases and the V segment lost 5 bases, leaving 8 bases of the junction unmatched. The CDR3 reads CASSSLAGGQWQFF. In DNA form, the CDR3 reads TGTGCCAGCAGTTCCCTAGCGGGAGGGCAATGGCAGTTCTTC.

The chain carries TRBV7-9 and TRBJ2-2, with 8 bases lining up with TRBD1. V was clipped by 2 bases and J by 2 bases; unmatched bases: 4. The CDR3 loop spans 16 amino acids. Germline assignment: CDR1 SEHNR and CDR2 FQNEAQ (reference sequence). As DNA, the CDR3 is TGTGCCAGCAGCTTACCGGGACAGGAAAACACCGGGGAGCTGTTTTTT. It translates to CASSLPGQENTGELFF. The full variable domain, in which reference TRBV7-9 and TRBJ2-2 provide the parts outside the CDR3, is DTGVSQNPRHKITKRGQNVTFRCDPISEHNRLYWYRQTLGQGPEFLTYFQNEAQLEKSRLLSDRFSAERPKGSFSTLEIQRTEQGDSAMYLCASSLPGQENTGELFFGEGSRLTVL.

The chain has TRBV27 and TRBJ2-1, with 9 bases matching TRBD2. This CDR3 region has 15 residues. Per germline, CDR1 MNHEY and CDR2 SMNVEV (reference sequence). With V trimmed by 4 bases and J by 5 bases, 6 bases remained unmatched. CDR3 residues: CASSSMLAGNNEQFF. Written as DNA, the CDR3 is TGTGCCAGCAGTTCTATGCTAGCGGGGAACAATGAGCAGTTCTTC.

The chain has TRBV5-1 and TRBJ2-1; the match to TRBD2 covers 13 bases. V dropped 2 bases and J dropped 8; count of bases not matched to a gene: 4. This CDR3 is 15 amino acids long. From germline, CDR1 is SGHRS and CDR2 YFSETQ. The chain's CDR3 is CASSFGLAGVDEQFF. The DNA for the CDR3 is TGCGCCAGCAGCTTTGGACTAGCGGGAGTGGATGAGCAGTTCTTC. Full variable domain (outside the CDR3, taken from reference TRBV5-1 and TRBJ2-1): KAGVTQTPRYLIKTRGQQVTLSCSPISGHRSVSWYQQTPGQGLQFLFEYFSETQRNKGNFPGRFSGRQFSNSRSEMNVSTLELGDSALYLCASSFGLAGVDEQFFGPGTRLTVL.

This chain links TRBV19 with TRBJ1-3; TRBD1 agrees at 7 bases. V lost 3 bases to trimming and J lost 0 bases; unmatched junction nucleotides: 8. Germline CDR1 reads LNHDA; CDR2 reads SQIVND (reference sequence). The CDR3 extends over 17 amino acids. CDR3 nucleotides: TGTGCCAGTAGTATTCTCCCGGGACAGAGCTCTGGAAACACCATATATTTT. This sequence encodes CASSILPGQSSGNTIYF.

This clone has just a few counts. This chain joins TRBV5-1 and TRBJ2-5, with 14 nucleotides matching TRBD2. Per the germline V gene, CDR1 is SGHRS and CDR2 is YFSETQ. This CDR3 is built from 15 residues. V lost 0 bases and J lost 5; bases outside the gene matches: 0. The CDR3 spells CASSLGLAGGETQYF. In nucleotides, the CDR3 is TGCGCCAGCAGCTTGGGACTAGCGGGAGGGGAGACCCAGTACTTC.

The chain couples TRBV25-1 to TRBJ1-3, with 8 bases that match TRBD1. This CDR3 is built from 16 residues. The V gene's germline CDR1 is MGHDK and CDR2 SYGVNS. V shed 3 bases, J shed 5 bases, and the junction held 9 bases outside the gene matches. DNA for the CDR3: TGTGCCAGCAGTGATCCTGGACAGGGACGAAGAAACACCATATATTTT. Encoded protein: CASSDPGQGRRNTIYF.

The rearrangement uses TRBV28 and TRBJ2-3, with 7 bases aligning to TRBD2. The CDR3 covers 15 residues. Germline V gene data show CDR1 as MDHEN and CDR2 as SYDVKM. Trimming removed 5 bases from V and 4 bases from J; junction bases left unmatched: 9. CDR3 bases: TGTGCCAGCAGTCTCGCCGCGGGAGTCCCAGATACGCAGTATTTT. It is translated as CASSLAAGVPDTQYF.

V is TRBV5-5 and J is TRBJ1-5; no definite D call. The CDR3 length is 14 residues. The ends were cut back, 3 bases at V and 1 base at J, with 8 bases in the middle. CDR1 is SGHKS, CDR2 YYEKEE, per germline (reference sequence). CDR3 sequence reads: CASSYRESNQPQHF. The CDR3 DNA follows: TGTGCCAGCAGCTACAGAGAAAGCAATCAGCCCCAGCATTTT.